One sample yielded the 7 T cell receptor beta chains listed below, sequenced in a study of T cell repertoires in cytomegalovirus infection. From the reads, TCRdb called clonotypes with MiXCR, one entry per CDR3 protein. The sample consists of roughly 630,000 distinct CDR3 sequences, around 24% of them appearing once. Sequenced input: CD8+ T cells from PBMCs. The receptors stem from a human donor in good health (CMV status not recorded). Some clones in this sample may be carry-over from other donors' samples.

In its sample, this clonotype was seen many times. The CDR3 DNA reads TGTGCCAGCAGGGGCATAGGGGGACACTTGAACACCGGGGAGCTGTTTTTT. It codes for CASRGIGGHLNTGELFF. This chain joins TRBV7-6 and TRBJ2-2, with D possibly being TRBD1 (6 bases). The CDR3 is made up of 17 amino acids. Germline V gene data show CDR1 as SGHVS and CDR2 as FNYEAQ. V was cut by 6 bases and J by 1 base, with 18 bases left in between.

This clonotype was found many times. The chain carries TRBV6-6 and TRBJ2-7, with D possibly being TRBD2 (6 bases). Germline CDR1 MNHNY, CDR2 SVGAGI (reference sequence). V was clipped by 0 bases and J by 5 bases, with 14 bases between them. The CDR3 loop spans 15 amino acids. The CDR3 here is CASSYSSQGGNEQYV. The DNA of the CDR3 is TGTGCCAGCAGTTACTCCTCCCAGGGAGGAAACGAGCAGTACGTC.

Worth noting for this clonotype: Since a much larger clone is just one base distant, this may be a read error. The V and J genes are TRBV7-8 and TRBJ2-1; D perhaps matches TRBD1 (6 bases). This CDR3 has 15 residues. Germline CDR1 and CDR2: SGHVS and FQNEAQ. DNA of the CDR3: TGTGTCAGCAGCTACTGGCAGGGGAAGGGCAATGAGCAGTTCTTC. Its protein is CVSSYWQGKGNEQFF.

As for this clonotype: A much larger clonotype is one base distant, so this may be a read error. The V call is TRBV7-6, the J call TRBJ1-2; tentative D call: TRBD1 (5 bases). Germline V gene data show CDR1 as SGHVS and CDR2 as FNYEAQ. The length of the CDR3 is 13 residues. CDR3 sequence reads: CVSSSGTNYGYTF. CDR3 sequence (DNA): TGTGTCAGCAGCTCCGGGACGAACTATGGCTACACCTTC.

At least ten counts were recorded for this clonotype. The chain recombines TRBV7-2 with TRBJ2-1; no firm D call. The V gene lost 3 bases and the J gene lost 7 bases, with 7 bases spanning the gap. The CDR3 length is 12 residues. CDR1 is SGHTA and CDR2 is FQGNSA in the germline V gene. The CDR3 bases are TGTGCCAGCAGCTTCTCTAGGAATGAGCAGTTCTTC. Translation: CASSFSRNEQFF.

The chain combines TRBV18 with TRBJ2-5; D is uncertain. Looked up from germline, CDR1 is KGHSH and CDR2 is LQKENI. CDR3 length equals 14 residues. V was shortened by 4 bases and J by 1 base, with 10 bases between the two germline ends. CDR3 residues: CASSLSTIQETQYF. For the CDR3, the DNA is TGTGCCAGCTCACTGAGTACGATCCAAGAGACCCAGTACTTC.

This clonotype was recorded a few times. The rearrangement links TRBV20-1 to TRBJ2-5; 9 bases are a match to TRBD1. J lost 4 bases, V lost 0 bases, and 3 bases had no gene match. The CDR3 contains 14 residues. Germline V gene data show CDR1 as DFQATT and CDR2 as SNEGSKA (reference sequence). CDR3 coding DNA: TGCAGTGCTAGAGATAGGACAGGGGTAGAGACCCAGTACTTC. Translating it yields CSARDRTGVETQYF.